This T cell receptor (beta chain) was sequenced during a study of blood T cell repertoires in COVID-19. Overall study context: The United States, Italy and Spain were the sources of the acute and convalescent COVID-19 samples. PBMCs, B-cell-depleted T cells, or T cells were the source of the cDNA or gDNA that made up the material.

In the original workflow: How many nucleated cells were present was estimated from reference gene primer amplification. The repertoire was sequenced with immunoSEQ multiplex PCR; TCRdb's copy has only in-frame clones and lacks some. V and J calls and clone size are given by that table; D and trimming were obtained from the DNA. This repertoire shows tens of thousands of clones, 70% to 80% found once; its top ten account for under 50%. Trimming shortened V by 6 bases and J by 7 bases, and 11 bases separated the two germline ends. The CDR3 totals 12 residues. In germline, CDR1 is SGDLS, CDR2 YYNGEE. This chain uses TRBV9 with TRBJ2-1; unclear D gene. The sequenced sample was peripheral blood. The clonotype comes from a human donor in a cohort sampled during active COVID-19. The CDR3 reads CASNLGGNEQFF. For the CDR3, the DNA is TGTGCCAGCAACCTAGGTGGGAATGAGCAGTTCTTC.